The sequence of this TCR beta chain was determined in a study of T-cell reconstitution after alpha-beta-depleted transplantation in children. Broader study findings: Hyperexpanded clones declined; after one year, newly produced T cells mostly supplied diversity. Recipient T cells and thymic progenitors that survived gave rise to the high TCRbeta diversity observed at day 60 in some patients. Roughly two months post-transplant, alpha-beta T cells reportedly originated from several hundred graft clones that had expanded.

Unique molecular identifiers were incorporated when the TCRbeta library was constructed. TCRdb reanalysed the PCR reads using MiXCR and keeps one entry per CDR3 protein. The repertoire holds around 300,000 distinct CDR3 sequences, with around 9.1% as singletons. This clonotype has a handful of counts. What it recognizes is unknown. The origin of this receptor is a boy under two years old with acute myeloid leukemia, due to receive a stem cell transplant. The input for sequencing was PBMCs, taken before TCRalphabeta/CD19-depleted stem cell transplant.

The CDR3: CASSLEGWDRVYHTDTQYF. CDR3 nucleotide sequence: TGCGCCAGCAGCTTGGAGGGCTGGGACAGGGTCTACCACACAGATACGCAGTATTTT. The rearrangement links TRBV5-1 to TRBJ2-3; TRBD1 matches 9 bases. V dropped 0 bases and J dropped 2; count of bases not matched to a gene: 13. CDR1 is SGHRS and CDR2 is YFSETQ in the germline V gene. This CDR3 is built from 19 residues.